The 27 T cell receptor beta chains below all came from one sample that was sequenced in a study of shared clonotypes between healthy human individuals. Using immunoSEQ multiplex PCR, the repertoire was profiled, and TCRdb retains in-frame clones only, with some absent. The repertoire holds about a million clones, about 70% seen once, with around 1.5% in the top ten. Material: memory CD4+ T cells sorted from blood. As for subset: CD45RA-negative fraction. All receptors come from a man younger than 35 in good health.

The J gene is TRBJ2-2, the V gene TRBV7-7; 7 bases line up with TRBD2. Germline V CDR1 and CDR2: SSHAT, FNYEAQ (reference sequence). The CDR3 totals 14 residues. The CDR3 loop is CASRVAGDHGELFF. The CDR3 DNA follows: TGTGCTAGCCGCGTCGCGGGAGATCACGGGGAGCTGTTTTTT. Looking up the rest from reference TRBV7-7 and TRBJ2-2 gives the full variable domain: GAGVSQSPRYKVTKRGQDVTLRCDPISSHATLYWYQQALGQGPEFLTYFNYEAQPDKSGLPSDRFSAERPEGSISTLTIQRTEQRDSAMYRCASRVAGDHGELFFGEGSRLTVL.

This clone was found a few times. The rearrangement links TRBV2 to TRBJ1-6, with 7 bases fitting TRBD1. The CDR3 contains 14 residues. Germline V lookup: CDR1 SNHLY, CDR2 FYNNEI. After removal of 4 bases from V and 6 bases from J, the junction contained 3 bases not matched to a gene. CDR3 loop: CASSGTGINSPLHF. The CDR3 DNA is TGTGCCAGCAGTGGGACAGGTATTAATTCACCCCTCCACTTT.

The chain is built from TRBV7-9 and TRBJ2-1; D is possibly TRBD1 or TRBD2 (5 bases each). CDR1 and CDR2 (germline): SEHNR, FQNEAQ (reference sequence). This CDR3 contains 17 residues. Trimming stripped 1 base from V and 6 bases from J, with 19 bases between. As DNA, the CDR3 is TGTGCCAGCAGCTTAGGGACCGGGAAAGGGGCACTCAATGAGCAGTTCTTC. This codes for CASSLGTGKGALNEQFF.

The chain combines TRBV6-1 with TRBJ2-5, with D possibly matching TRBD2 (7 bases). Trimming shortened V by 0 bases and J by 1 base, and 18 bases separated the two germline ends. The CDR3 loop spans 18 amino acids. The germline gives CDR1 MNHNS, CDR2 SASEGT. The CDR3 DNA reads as TGTGCCAGCAGTGAAGCGAGGGGGGGGTCTCGATTCCAAGAGACCCAGTACTTC. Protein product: CASSEARGGSRFQETQYF.

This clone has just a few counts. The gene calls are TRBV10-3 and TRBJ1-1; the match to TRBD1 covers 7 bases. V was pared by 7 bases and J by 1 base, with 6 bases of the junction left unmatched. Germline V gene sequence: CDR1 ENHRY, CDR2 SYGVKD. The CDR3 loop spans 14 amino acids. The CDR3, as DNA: TGTGCCATCACCCGCGGGACAGAGAACACTGAAGCTTTCTTT. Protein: CAITRGTENTEAFF.

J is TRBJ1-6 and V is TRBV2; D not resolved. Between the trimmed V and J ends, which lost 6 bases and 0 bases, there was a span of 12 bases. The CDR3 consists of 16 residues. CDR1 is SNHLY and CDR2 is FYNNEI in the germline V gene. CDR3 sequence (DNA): TGTGCCAGCAGCTCAAACATGAACTCCTATAATTCACCCCTCCACTTT. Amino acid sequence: CASSSNMNSYNSPLHF.

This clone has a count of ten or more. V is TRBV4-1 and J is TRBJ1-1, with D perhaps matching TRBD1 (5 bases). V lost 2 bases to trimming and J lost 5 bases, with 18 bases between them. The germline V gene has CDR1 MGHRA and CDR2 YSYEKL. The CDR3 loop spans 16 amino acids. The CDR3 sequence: CASSQTGSQGKTEAFF. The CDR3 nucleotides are TGCGCCAGCAGCCAAACAGGATCCCAAGGAAAAACTGAAGCTTTCTTT.

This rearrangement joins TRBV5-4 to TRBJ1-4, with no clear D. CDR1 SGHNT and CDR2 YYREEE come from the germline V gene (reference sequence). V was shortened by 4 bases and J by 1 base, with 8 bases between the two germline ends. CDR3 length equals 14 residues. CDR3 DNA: TGTGCCAGCAGCCGCGGCCAAACTAATGAAAAACTGTTTTTT. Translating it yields CASSRGQTNEKLFF.

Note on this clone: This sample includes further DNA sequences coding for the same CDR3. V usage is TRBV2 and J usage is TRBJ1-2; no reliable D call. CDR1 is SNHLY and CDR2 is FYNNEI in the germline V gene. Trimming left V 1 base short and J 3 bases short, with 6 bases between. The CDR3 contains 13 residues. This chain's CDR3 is CASSEGGDYGYTF. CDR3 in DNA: TGTGCCAGCAGTGAAGGTGGAGACTATGGCTACACCTTC.

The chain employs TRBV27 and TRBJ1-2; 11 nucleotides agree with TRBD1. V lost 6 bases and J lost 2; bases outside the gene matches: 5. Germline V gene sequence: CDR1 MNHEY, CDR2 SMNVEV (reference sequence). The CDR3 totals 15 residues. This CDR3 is CASSLGTGGNYGYTF. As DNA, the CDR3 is TGTGCCAGCAGCCTCGGGACAGGGGGGAACTATGGCTACACCTTC.

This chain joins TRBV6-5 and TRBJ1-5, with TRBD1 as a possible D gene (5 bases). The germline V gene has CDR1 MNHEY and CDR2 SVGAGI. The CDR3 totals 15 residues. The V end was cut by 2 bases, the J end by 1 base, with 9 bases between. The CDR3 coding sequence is TGTGCCAGCAGTTACGGTACAGGCAGCAATCAGCCCCAGCATTTT. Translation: CASSYGTGSNQPQHF.

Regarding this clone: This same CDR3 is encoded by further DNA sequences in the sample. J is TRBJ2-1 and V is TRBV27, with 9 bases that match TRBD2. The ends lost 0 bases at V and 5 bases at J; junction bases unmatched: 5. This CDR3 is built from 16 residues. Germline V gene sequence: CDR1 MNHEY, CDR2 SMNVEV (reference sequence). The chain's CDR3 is CASSLSRAGGNNEQFF. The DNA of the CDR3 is TGTGCCAGCAGTTTATCGCGGGCGGGGGGGAACAATGAGCAGTTCTTC.

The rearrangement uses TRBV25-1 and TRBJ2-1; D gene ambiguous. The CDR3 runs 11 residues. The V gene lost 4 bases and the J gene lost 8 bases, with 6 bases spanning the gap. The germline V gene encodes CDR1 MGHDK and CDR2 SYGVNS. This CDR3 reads CASSASYEQFF. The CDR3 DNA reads TGTGCCAGCAGTGCGAGCTATGAGCAGTTCTTC.

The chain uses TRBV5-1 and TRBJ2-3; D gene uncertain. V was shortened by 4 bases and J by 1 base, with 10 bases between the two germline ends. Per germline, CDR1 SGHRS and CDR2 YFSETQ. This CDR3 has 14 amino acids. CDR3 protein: CASSTYEGTDTQYF. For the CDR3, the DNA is TGCGCCAGCAGCACCTATGAGGGCACAGATACGCAGTATTTT.

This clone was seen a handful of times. CDR3 sequence reads: CASSERISYTF. In DNA, the CDR3 is TGTGCCAGCAGTGAAAGGATTTCCTACACCTTC. The rearrangement joins TRBV6-1 to TRBJ1-2, with no clear D. Trimming cost V 2 bases and J 10 bases, with 8 bases left between them. The CDR3 consists of 11 residues. Germline V lookup: CDR1 MNHNS, CDR2 SASEGT.

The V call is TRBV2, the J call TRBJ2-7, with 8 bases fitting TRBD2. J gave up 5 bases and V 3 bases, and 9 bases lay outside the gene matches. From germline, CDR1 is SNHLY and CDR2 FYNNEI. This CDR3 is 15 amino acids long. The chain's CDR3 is CASSDAGGPRDEQYF. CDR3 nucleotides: TGTGCCAGCAGTGATGCGGGGGGTCCCCGGGACGAGCAGTACTTC.

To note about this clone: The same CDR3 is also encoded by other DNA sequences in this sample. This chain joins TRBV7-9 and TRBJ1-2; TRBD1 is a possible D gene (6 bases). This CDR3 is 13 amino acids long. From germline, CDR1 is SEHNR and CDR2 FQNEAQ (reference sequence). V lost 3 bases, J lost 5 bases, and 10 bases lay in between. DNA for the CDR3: TGTGCCAGCAGCTTGGGGGGCCGGTATGGCTACACCTTC. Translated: CASSLGGRYGYTF.

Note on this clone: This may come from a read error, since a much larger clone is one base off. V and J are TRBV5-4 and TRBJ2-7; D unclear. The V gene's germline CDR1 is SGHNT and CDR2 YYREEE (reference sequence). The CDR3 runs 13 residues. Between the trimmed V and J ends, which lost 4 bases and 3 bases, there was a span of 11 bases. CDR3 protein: CASSQDGVYEQYF. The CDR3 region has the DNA TGTGCCAGCAGCCAGGATGGGGTCTACGAGCAGTACTTC.

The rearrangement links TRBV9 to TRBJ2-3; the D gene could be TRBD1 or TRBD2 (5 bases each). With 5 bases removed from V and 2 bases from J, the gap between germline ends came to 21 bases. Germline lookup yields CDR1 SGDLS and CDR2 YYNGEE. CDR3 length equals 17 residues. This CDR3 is CASSDRGGPINTDTQYF. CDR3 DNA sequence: TGTGCCAGCAGTGACCGGGGCGGTCCTATTAACACAGATACGCAGTATTTT.

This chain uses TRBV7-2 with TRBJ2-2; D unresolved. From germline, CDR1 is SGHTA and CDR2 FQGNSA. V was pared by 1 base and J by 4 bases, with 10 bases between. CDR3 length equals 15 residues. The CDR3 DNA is TGTGCCAGCAGCTTAGTGGGCCAATTCACCGGGGAGCTGTTTTTT. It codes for CASSLVGQFTGELFF.

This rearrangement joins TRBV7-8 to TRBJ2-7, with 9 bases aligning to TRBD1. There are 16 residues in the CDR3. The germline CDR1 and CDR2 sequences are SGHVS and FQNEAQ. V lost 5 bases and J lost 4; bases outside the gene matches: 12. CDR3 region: CASSPALGQGPYEQYF. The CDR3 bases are TGTGCCAGCAGCCCGGCCCTCGGACAGGGGCCTTACGAGCAGTACTTC.

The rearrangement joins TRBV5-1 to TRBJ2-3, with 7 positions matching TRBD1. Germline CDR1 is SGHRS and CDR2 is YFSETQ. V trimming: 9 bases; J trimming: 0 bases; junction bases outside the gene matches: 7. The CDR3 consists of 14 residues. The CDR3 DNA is TGCGCCACCAAAAGGGACAGTAGCACAGATACGCAGTATTTT. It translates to CATKRDSSTDTQYF.

In DNA, the CDR3 is TGCGCCAGCAGCCAAGACAACTCTGGGGCCAACGTCCTGACTTTC. Translating it yields CASSQDNSGANVLTF. This chain uses TRBV5-1 with TRBJ2-6; no reliable D call. V gave up 4 bases and J gave up 0 bases, with 8 bases separating them. Germline lookup yields CDR1 SGHRS and CDR2 YFSETQ. The CDR3 contains 15 residues.

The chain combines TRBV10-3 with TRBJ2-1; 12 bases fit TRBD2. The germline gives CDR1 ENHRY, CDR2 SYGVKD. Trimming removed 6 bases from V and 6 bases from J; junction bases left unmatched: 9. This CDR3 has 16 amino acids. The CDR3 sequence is CAIRESTSGSSNEQFF. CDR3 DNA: TGTGCCATCAGAGAATCGACTAGCGGGAGTTCCAATGAGCAGTTCTTC.

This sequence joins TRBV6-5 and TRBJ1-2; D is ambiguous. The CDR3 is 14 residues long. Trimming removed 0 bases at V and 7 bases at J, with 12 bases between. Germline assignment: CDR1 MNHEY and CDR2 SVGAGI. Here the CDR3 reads CASSYSPGESGYTF. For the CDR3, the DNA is TGTGCCAGCAGTTACTCGCCCGGGGAAAGTGGCTACACCTTC.

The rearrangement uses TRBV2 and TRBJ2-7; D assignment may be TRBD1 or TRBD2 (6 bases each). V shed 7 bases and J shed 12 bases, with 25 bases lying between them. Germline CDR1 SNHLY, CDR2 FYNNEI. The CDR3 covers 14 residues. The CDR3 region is CASKGGPPGLPMYF. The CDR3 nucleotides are TGTGCCAGCAAAGGGGGACCACCGGGACTCCCGATGTACTTC.

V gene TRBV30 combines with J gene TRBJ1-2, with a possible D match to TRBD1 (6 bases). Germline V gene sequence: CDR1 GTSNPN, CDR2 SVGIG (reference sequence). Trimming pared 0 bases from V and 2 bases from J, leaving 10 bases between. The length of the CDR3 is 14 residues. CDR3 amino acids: CAWSVGTSNYGYTF. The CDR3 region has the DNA TGTGCCTGGAGTGTAGGGACAAGCAACTATGGCTACACCTTC.